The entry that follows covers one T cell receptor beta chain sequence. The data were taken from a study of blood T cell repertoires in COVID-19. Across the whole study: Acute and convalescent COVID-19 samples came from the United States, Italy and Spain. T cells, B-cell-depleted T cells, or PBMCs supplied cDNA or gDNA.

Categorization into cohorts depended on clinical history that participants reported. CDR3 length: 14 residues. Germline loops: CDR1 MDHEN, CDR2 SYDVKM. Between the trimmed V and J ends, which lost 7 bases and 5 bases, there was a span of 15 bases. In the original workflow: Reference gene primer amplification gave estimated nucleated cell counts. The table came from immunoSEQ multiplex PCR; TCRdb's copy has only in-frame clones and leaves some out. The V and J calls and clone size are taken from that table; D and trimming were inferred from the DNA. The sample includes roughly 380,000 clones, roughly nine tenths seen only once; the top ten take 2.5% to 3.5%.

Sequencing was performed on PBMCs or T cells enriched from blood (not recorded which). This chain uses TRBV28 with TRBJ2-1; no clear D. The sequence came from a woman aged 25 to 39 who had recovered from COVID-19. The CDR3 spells CASNPSLTNNEQFF. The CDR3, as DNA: TGTGCCAGCAACCCCAGCCTGACAAACAATGAGCAGTTCTTC.